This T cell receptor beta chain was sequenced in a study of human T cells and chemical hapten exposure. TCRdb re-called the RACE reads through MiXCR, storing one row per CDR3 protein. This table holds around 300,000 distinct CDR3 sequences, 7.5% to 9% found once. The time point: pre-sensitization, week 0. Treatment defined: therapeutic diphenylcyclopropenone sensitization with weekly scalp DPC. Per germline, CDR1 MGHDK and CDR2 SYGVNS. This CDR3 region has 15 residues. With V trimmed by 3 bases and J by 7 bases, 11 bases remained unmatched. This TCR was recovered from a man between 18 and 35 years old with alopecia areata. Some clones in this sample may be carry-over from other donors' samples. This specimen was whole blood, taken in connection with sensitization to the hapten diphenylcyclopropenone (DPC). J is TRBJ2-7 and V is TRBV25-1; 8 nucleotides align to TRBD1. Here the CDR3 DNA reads TGTGCCAGCAGTGATACAGGGGGAGTACTTTGGGAGCAGTACTTC. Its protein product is CASSDTGGVLWEQYF.